One sample yielded the 7 T cell receptor beta chains listed below, sequenced in a study of cytomegalovirus exposure and HLA in healthy donors. The PCR employed 60 Vbeta primers together with 13 Jbeta primers. Data came from immunoSEQ multiplex PCR; TCRdb stores just in-frame clones and leaves some out. Of roughly 150,000 clones in the sample, about three quarters were seen once. Sequencing was done on a sample of PBMCs. These receptors originate from a woman in her thirties in good health and CMV-seronegative.

CDR3 residues: CASSKGLGLDSPLHF. The CDR3 DNA reads TGTGCCAGCTCAAAGGGACTCGGGCTGGATTCACCCCTCCACTTT. The chain has TRBV18 and TRBJ1-6; possible D gene TRBD1, 5 bases. This CDR3 has 15 amino acids. Looked up from germline, CDR1 is KGHSH and CDR2 is LQKENI. Deletions cut 5 bases from V and 8 bases from J, with 16 bases between.

The genes are TRBV6-6 and TRBJ2-3; D gene unclear. CDR1 and CDR2 from the germline V gene are MNHNY and SVGAGI (reference sequence). The V and J ends lost 6 bases and 6 bases respectively, with 16 bases between them. The CDR3 consists of 14 residues. The CDR3: CASSLYGGVDTQYF. The CDR3 DNA reads as TGTGCCAGCAGCCTCTACGGCGGCGTGGATACGCAGTATTTT.

J is TRBJ2-7 and V is TRBV9, with 10 bases matching TRBD1. Looked up from germline, CDR1 is SGDLS and CDR2 is YYNGEE. The length of the CDR3 is 13 residues. Germline trimming cut 4 bases from V and 4 bases from J; bases unmatched to any gene: 2. CDR3 amino acids: CASSPGQGYEQYF. The DNA of the CDR3 is TGTGCCAGCAGCCCGGGACAGGGGTACGAGCAGTACTTC.

The chain couples TRBV7-9 to TRBJ1-2; no reliable D call. The CDR3 is 13 residues long. The V and J ends lost 1 base and 3 bases respectively, with 6 bases between them. CDR1 SEHNR and CDR2 FQNEAQ come from the germline V gene (reference sequence). As DNA, the CDR3 is TGTGCCAGCAGCTTAGGGGCAGACTATGGCTACACCTTC. Encoded protein: CASSLGADYGYTF.

This clone was observed a few times. The V gene is TRBV7-2, the J gene TRBJ1-5, with TRBD1 as a possible D gene (5 bases). CDR1 and CDR2 from the germline V gene are SGHTA and FQGNSA. The CDR3 has 15 amino acids. Trimming stripped 6 bases from V and 6 bases from J, with 18 bases between. CDR3 sequence (DNA): TGTGCCAGCAGTCCGCCCGGTGGGGCAGGTCAGCCCCAGCATTTT. Translated, it gives CASSPPGGAGQPQHF.

V and J are TRBV7-2 and TRBJ1-4, with TRBD1 identical over 11 bases. The CDR3 length is 14 residues. Trimming cost V 5 bases and J 8 bases; bases outside gene matches: 4. CDR1 is SGHTA, CDR2 FQGNSA, per germline. The CDR3 is CASSPDRGHEKLFF. CDR3 DNA: TGTGCCAGCAGCCCGGACAGGGGGCACGAAAAACTGTTTTTT.

The V gene is TRBV6-1, the J gene TRBJ2-1; D possibly corresponds to TRBD2 (5 bases). The CDR3 loop spans 14 amino acids. V lost 0 bases and J lost 7, with 10 bases in between. Germline CDR1 MNHNS, CDR2 SASEGT. CDR3 loop: CASSEAPRGNEQFF. As DNA, the CDR3 is TGTGCCAGCAGTGAAGCCCCCCGAGGGAATGAGCAGTTCTTC.